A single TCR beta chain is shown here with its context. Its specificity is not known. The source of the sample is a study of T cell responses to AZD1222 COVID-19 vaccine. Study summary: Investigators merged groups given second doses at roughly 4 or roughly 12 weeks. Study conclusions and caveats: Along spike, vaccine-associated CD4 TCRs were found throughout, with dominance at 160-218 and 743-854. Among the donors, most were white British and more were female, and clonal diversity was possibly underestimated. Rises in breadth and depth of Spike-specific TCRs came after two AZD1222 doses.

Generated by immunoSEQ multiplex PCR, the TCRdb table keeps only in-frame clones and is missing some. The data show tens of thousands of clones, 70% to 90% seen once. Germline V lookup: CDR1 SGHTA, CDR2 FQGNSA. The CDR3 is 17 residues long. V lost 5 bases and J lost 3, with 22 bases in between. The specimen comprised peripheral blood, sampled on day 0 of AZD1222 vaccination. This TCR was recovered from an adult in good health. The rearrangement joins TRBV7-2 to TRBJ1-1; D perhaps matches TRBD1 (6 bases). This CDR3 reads CASSPEGGGPLDTEAFF. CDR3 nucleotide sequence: TGTGCCAGCAGCCCGGAGGGGGGCGGGCCCTTAGACACTGAAGCTTTCTTT. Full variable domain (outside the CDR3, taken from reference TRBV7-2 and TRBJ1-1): GAGVSQSPSNKVTEKGKDVELRCDPISGHTALYWYRQSLGQGLEFLIYFQGNSAPDKSGLPSDRFSAERTGGSVSTLTIQRTQQEDSAVYLCASSPEGGGPLDTEAFFGQGTRLTVV.